This T cell receptor beta chain was sequenced during a study of cytomegalovirus exposure and HLA in healthy donors. The PCR used 60 Vbeta and 13 Jbeta primers. The table came from immunoSEQ multiplex PCR; TCRdb's copy has only in-frame clones and leaves some out. Of about 200,000 clones listed, approximately 85% were seen once; the top ten hold 2.5% to 3.5%. The CDR3 sequence is 14 residues long. CDR1 is SSHAT, CDR2 FNYEAQ, per germline (reference sequence). After removal of 5 bases from V and 6 bases from J, the junction contained 3 bases not matched to a gene. This clone showed up just a few times. The chain couples TRBV7-7 to TRBJ2-2, with 10 bases lining up with TRBD2. This TCR derives from a woman aged 35 to 49 in good health and CMV-seronegative. Sample: PBMCs. The DNA for the CDR3 is TGTGCCAGCAGCCCTAGCGGGAGCTCCGGGGAGCTGTTTTTT. It encodes CASSPSGSSGELFF.